A selection of T cell receptor beta chains follows, all from one sample in a study of persistence of HIV-infected CD4 T cells. Their antigens remain unidentified. This table comes from immunoSEQ multiplex PCR, and its TCRdb copy is limited to in-frame clones, with some not included. The sample includes about 40,000 clones, roughly 74% of them seen just once. Sequencing used CD4+ T cells sorted from PBMCs after approximately 20-hour stimulation, obtained from a patient who received antiretroviral therapy. Receptors were obtained from an adult man with HIV who was CMV-seropositive. Each CDR3 is given with its conserved first and last residue. Each record gives: CDR3 protein, D gene, V gene, J gene. D genes are given only for firm matches.

CDR3aa: CASSQETGQGAFEAFF; d_gene: TRBD1; v_gene: TRBV4-1; j_gene: TRBJ1-1
CDR3aa: CASSLVVSGNEQFF; d_gene: NA; v_gene: TRBV11-1; j_gene: TRBJ2-1
CDR3aa: CASNAGPNQPQHF; d_gene: NA; v_gene: TRBV19; j_gene: TRBJ1-5
CDR3aa: CASSFSDEGEQFF; d_gene: NA; v_gene: TRBV7-8; j_gene: TRBJ2-1
CDR3aa: CASSSGTAWFQYF; d_gene: TRBD1; v_gene: TRBV28; j_gene: TRBJ2-5
CDR3aa: CAWGGQGPYSNQPQHF; d_gene: TRBD1; v_gene: TRBV30; j_gene: TRBJ1-5
CDR3aa: CASSVARGANVLTF; d_gene: NA; v_gene: TRBV9; j_gene: TRBJ2-6
CDR3aa: CASSVARWDNIYF; d_gene: NA; v_gene: TRBV9; j_gene: TRBJ2-5
CDR3aa: CASSLTSSYEQYF; d_gene: NA; v_gene: TRBV27; j_gene: TRBJ2-7
CDR3aa: CASSLQTLNTEAFF; d_gene: NA; v_gene: TRBV5-8; j_gene: TRBJ1-1
CDR3aa: CASSQDDGLAGADTQYF; d_gene: TRBD2; v_gene: TRBV3-1/TRBV3-2; j_gene: TRBJ2-3
CDR3aa: CASSSDRREQYF; d_gene: NA; v_gene: TRBV5-1; j_gene: TRBJ2-7
CDR3aa: CASSQVKDGNSYEQYF; d_gene: NA; v_gene: TRBV4-2; j_gene: TRBJ2-7
CDR3aa: CASPTDYNSPLHF; d_gene: NA; v_gene: TRBV19; j_gene: TRBJ1-6
CDR3aa: CASSRGVGLTDTQYF; d_gene: TRBD2; v_gene: TRBV2; j_gene: TRBJ2-3
CDR3aa: CASSERGGNTEAFF; d_gene: NA; v_gene: TRBV2; j_gene: TRBJ1-1
CDR3aa: CASRTGTVNTEAFF; d_gene: NA; v_gene: TRBV3-1/TRBV3-2; j_gene: TRBJ1-1
CDR3aa: CATSPRGGRATGNEQFF; d_gene: TRBD2; v_gene: TRBV15; j_gene: TRBJ2-1
CDR3aa: CAWSAGSDGEKLFF; d_gene: NA; v_gene: TRBV30; j_gene: TRBJ1-4
CDR3aa: CASSLGEPKTYEQYF; d_gene: NA; v_gene: TRBV5-4; j_gene: TRBJ2-7
CDR3aa: CASGGLEGHEQFF; d_gene: TRBD2; v_gene: TRBV7-6; j_gene: TRBJ2-1
CDR3aa: CATSRGTANTEAFF; d_gene: NA; v_gene: TRBV15; j_gene: TRBJ1-1
CDR3aa: CASSPMLGLAANTGELFF; d_gene: TRBD2; v_gene: TRBV7-3; j_gene: TRBJ2-2
CDR3aa: CASSLGTGHGAYEQYF; d_gene: NA; v_gene: TRBV5-6; j_gene: TRBJ2-7
CDR3aa: CASSLGGDRMNTEAFF; d_gene: TRBD1; v_gene: TRBV5-1; j_gene: TRBJ1-1
CDR3aa: CASSTSTGGLYEQYF; d_gene: TRBD1; v_gene: TRBV18; j_gene: TRBJ2-7
CDR3aa: CAISESGRFTEAFF; d_gene: NA; v_gene: TRBV10-3; j_gene: TRBJ1-1
CDR3aa: CASSFQGNTGELFF; d_gene: NA; v_gene: TRBV5-4; j_gene: TRBJ2-2
CDR3aa: CASRRKGLNGGNQPQHF; d_gene: NA; v_gene: TRBV19; j_gene: TRBJ1-5
CDR3aa: CASSSIDSTHNEQFF; d_gene: NA; v_gene: TRBV21-1; j_gene: TRBJ2-1
CDR3aa: CASTSGTVYGYTF; d_gene: NA; v_gene: TRBV12-3/TRBV12-4; j_gene: TRBJ1-2
CDR3aa: CASSVQGANSPLHF; d_gene: TRBD1; v_gene: TRBV6-4; j_gene: TRBJ1-6
CDR3aa: CASSFGQGNEQYF; d_gene: NA; v_gene: TRBV7-9; j_gene: TRBJ2-7
CDR3aa: CAIGRAGGPGTQYF; d_gene: TRBD2; v_gene: TRBV10-3; j_gene: TRBJ2-3